This T cell receptor beta chain emerged from a study of cytomegalovirus exposure and HLA in healthy donors. General study findings and limits: Earlier analysis looked at TCR beta V segments, and most were productive about 87% or about 30% of the time. Generally TCR sequences proved uncommon, though certain public TCRs appeared in numerous donors. The authors later linked a missense DCLRE1C variant to TCR beta V- and J-gene trimming.

PCR primers comprised 60 Vbeta and 13 Jbeta primers. TCRdb's table, derived via immunoSEQ multiplex PCR, lists solely in-frame clones and lacks some. The table includes 98,000 or so clones, 75% to 80% detected once. V dropped 4 bases and J dropped 3; count of bases not matched to a gene: 7. CDR3 size: 14 residues. Germline V lookup: CDR1 SGHRS, CDR2 YFSETQ. In regard to this clone: Antigen specificity is unknown.

This TCR derives from a man aged 55 to 69 in good health and CMV-seropositive. The rearrangement joins TRBV5-1 to TRBJ2-7, with 7 positions matching TRBD1. The sample comprised PBMCs. The CDR3 nucleotides are TGCGCCAGCAGCCCTGGGACAGTTGGCTACGAGCAGTACTTC. This translates into CASSPGTVGYEQYF.